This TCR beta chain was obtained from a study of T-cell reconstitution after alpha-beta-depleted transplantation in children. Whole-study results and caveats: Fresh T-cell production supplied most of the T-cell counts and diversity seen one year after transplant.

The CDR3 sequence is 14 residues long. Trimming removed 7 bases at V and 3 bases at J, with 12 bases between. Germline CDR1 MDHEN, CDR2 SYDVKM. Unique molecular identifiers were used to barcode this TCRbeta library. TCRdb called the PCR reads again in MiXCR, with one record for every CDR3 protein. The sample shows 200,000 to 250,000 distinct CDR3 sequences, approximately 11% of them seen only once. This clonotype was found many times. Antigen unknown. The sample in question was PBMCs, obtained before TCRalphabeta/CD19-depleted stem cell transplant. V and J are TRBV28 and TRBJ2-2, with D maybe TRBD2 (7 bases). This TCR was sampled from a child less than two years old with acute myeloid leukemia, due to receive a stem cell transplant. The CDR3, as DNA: TGTGCCAGCATTCAAGGGGGGGACACCGGGGAGCTGTTTTTT. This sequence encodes CASIQGGDTGELFF.